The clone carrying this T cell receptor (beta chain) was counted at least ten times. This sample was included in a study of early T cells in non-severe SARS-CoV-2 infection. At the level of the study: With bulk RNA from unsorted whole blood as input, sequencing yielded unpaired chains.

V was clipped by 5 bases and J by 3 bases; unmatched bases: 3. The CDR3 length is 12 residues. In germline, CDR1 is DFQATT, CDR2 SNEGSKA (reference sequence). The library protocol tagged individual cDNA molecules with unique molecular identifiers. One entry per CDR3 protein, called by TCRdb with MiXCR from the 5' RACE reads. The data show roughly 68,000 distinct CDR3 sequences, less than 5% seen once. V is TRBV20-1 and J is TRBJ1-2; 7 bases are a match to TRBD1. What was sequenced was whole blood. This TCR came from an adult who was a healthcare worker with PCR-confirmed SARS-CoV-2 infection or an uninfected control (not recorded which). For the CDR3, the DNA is TGCAGTGCTGCAGGGGGTTACTATGGCTACACCTTC. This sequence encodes CSAAGGYYGYTF.